This T cell receptor (beta chain) appears in the sequencing data of a study of blood T cell repertoires in COVID-19. Study-level background: PBMCs, B-cell-depleted T cells, or T cells provided the cDNA or gDNA that made up the material.

The repertoire was sequenced with immunoSEQ multiplex PCR; TCRdb's copy has only in-frame clones and lacks some. The data hold approximately 490,000 clones, with roughly nine tenths observed a single time. Cohorts were determined from participant-reported clinical history. Symptom resolution, clearance, or two negative PCRs marked the recovered donors of Cohort 3. Sequenced input: PBMCs or T cells enriched from blood (not recorded which). The source of this sequence is a woman aged 55-69 years who had recovered from COVID-19.

The CDR3 here is CASSPLGSGANVLTF. CDR3 sequence (DNA): TGTGCCAGCAGCCCCCTAGGATCTGGGGCCAACGTCCTGACTTTC. J is TRBJ2-6 and V is TRBV14; D is unclear. The ends were cut back, 4 bases at V and 1 base at J, with 8 bases in the middle. The CDR3 has 15 amino acids. Germline loops: CDR1 SGHDN, CDR2 FVKESK.